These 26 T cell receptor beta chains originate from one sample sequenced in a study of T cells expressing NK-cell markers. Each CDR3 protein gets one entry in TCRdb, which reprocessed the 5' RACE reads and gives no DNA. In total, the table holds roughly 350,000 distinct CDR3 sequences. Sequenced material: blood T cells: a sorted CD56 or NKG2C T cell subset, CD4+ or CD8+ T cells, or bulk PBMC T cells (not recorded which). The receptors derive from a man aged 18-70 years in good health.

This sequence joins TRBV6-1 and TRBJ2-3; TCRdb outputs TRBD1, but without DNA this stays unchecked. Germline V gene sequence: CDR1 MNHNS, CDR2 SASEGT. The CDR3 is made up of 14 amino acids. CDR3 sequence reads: CASSSAGGANTQYF.

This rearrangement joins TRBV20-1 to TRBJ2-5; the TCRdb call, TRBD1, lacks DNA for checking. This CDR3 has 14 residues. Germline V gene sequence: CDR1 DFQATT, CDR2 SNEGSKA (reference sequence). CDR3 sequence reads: CSARPSGAAETQYF.

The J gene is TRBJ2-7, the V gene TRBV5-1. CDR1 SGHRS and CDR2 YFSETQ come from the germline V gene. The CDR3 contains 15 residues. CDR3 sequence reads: CASRLFATDKYEQYF.

The CDR3 protein is CASSVRGDYTYEQYF. The chain employs TRBV9 and TRBJ2-7; no DNA is available, so the TRBD1 call from TCRdb remains unchecked. The length of the CDR3 is 15 residues. The germline V gene has CDR1 SGDLS and CDR2 YYNGEE.

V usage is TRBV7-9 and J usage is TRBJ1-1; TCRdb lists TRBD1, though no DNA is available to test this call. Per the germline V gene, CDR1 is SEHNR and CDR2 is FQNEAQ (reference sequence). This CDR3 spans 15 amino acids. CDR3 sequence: CASSISGTVTTEAFF.

CDR3 region: CASRGGWQTPYGYTF. The rearrangement links TRBV28 to TRBJ1-2; TCRdb's D call, TRBD1, is unchecked because there is no DNA. CDR1 MDHEN and CDR2 SYDVKM come from the germline V gene. The CDR3 is 15 amino acids.

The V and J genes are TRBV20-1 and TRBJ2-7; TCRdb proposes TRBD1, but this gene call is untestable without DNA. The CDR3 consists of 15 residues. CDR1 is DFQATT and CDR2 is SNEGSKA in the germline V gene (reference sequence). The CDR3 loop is CSASPRTGHIAEQYF.

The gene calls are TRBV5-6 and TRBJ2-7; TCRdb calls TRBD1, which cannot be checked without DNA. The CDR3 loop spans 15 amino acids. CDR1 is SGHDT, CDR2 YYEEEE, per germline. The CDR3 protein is CASSSPGQPAYEQYF.

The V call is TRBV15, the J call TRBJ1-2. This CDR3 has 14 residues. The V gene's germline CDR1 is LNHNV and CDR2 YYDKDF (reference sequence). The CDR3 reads CATQASTLRHGYTF. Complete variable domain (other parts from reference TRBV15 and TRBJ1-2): DAMVIQNPRYQVTQFGKPVTLSCSQTLNHNVMYWYQQKSSQAPKLLFHYYDKDFNNEADTPDNFQSRRPNTSFCFLDIRSPGLGDTAMYLCATQASTLRHGYTFGSGTRLTVV.

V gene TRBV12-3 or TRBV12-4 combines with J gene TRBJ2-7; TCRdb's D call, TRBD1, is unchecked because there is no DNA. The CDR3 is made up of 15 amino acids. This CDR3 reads CASRLLGQGGHEQYF.

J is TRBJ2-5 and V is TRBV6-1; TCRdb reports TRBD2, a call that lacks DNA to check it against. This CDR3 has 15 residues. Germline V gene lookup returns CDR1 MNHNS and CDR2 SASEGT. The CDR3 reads CASSSSGGAKETQYF.

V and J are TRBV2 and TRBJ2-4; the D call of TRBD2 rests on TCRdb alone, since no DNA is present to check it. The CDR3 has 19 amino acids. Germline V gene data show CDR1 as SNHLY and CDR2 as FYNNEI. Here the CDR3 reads CASSPSWERGASTKNIQYF.

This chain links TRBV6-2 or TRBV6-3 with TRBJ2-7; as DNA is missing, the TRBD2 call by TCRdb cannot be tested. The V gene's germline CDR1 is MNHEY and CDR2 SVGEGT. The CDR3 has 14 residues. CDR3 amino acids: CAIKGGGSHYEQYF.

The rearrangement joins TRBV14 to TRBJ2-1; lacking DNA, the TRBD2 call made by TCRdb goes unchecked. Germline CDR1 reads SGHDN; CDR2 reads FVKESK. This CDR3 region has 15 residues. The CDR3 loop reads CASSAQGLAGSEQFF.

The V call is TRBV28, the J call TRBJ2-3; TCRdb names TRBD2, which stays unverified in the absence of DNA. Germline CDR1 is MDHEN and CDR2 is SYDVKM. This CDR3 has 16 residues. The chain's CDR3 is CASSSTSGENTDTQYF.

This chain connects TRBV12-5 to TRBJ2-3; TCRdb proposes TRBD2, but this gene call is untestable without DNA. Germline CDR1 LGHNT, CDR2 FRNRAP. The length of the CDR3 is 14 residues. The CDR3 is CASGSRPLLDTQYF. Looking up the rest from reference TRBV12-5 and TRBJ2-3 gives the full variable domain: DARVTQTPRHKVTEMGQEVTMRCQPILGHNTVFWYRQTMMQGLELLAYFRNRAPLDDSGMPKDRFSAEMPDATLATLKIQPSEPRDSAVYFCASGSRPLLDTQYFGPGTRLTVL.

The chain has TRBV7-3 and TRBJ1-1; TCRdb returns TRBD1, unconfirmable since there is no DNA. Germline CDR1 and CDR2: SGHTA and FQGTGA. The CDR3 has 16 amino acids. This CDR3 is CASSLNPRALNTEAFF.

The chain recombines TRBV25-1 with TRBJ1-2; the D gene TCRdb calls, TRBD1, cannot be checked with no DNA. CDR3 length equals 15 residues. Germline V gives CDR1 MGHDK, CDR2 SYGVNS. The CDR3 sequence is CASSGTGSKNYGYTF.

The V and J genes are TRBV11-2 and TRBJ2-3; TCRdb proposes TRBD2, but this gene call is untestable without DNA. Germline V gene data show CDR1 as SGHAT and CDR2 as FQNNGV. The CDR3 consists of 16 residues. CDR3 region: CASRRLAGGGTDTQYF.

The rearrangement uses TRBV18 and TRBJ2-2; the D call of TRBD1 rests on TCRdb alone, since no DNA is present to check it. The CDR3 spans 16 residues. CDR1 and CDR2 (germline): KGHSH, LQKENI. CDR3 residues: CASSPAGQGSTGELFF. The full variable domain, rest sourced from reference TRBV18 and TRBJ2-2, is NAGVMQNPRHLVRRRGQEARLRCSPMKGHSHVYWYRQLPEEGLKFMVYLQKENIIDESGMPKERFSAEFPKEGPSILRIQQVVRGDSAAYFCASSPAGQGSTGELFFGEGSRLTVL.

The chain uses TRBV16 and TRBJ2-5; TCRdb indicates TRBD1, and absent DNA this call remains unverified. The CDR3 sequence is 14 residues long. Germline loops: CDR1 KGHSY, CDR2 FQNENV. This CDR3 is CASEGWGSRETQYF.

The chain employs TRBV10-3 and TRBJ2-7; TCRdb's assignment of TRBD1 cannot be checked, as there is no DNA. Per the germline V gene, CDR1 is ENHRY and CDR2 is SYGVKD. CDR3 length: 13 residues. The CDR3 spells CAIRLTTGREQYF.

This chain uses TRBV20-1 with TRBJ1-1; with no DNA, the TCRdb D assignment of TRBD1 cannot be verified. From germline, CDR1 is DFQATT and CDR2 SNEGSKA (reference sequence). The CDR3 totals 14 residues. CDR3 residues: CSAGLEQGVPEAFF.

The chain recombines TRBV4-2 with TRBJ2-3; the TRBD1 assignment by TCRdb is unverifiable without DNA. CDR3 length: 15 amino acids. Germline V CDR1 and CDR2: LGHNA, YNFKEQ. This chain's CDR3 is CASSAPGGRTDTQYF.

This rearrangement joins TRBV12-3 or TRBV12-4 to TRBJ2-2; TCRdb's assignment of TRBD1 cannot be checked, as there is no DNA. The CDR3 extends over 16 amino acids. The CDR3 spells CASSFGQRGPPGELFF.

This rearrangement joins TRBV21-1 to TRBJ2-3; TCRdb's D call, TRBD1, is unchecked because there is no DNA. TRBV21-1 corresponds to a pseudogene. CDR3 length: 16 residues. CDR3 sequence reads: CASSETQTGSKNTQYF.